The clone carrying this T cell receptor beta chain occurred many times. Its specificity is unknown. With a J-beta primer mix and a sample-barcoded 5' primer, a second PCR ran about 6 to 11 cycles. TCRdb called the 5' RACE reads again in MiXCR, with one record for every CDR3 protein. Counted here are 1.6 million or so distinct CDR3 sequences, about 31% occurring once; the ten biggest clones make up over 9%. Germline V gene lookup returns CDR1 SGHRS and CDR2 YFSETQ. Between the trimmed V and J ends, which lost 0 bases and 8 bases, there was a span of 18 bases. CDR3 size: 15 residues. This sample is part of a study of blood T cells in healthy people across ages. The study, taken as a whole, reports: Changes seen in expanded clonotypes were possibly confounded by donor CMV status left unknown. There were more naive CD4+ cells and higher diversity in long-lived donors than in aged donors. Researchers judged that diversity estimates from one million T cells fell short of true values.

Material for sequencing was blood. The chain joins TRBV5-1 to TRBJ2-7; a possible D gene is TRBD2 (5 bases). This TCR was recovered from a woman in her 30s in good health. The CDR3 sequence: CASSLDSEGSRKQYF. The CDR3 coding sequence is TGCGCCAGCAGCTTGGATTCTGAAGGGAGCCGGAAGCAGTACTTC.